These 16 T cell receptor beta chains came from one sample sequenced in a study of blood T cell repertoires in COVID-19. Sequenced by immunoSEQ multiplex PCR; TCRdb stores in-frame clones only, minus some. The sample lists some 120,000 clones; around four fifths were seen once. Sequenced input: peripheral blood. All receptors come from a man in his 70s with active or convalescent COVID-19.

The CDR3 DNA reads TGTGCCAGCAGCTTACAGGGAAACACCATATATTTT. Its translation: CASSLQGNTIYF. This rearrangement joins TRBV3-1 (or the pseudogene TRBV3-2) to TRBJ1-3; D is uncertain. The CDR3 totals 12 residues. The V gene lost 5 bases and the J gene lost 4 bases, with 6 bases spanning the gap. Germline V CDR1 and CDR2: LGHDT, YNNKEL (reference sequence).

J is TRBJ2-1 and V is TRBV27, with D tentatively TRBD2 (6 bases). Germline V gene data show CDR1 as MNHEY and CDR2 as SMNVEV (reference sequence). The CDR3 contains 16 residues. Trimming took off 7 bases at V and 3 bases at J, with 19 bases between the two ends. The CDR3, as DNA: TGTGCCAGCAAGGGGCATGAGGCGGGATTCTACAATGAGCAGTTCTTC. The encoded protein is CASKGHEAGFYNEQFF.

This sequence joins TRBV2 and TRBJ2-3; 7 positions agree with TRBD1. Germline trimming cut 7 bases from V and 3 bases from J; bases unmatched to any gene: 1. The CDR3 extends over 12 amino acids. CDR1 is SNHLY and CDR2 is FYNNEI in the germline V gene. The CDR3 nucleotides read TGTGCCAGCATGACAGGGACAGATACGCAGTATTTT. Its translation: CASMTGTDTQYF.

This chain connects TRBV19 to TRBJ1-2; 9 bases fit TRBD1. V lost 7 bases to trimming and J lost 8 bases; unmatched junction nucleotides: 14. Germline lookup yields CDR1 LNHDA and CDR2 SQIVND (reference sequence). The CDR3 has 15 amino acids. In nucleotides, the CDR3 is TGTGCCAGTATAGGTCGGACAGGGGTATCAGAGGGCTACACCTTC. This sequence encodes CASIGRTGVSEGYTF.

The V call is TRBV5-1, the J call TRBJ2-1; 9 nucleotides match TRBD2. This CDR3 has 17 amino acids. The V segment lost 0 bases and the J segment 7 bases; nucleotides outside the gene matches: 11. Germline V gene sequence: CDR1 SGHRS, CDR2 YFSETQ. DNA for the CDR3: TGCGCCAGCAGCTTGGCGGCTAGCGGGACCGGGGTTAATGAGCAGTTCTTC. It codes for CASSLAASGTGVNEQFF.

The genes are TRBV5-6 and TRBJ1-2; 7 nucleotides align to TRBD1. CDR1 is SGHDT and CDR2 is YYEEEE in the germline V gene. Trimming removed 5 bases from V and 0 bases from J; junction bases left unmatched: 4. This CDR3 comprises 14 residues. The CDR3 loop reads CASRTGTANYGYTF. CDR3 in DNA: TGTGCCAGCAGAACCGGGACAGCTAACTATGGCTACACCTTC.

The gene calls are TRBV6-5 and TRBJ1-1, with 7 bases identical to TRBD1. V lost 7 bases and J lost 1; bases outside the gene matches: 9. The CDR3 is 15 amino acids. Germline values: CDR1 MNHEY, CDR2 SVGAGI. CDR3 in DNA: TGTGCCAGCACCACCTGGGGACAGACGAACACTGAAGCTTTCTTT. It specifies CASTTWGQTNTEAFF.

The CDR3 here is CASSQEVTGVYEQYF. CDR3 nucleotide sequence: TGTGCCAGCAGCCAAGAGGTGACAGGGGTTTACGAGCAGTACTTC. The chain combines TRBV4-2 with TRBJ2-7, with 8 positions matching TRBD1. Germline CDR1 LGHNA, CDR2 YNFKEQ. The CDR3 covers 15 residues. After removal of 0 bases from V and 4 bases from J, the junction contained 5 bases not matched to a gene.

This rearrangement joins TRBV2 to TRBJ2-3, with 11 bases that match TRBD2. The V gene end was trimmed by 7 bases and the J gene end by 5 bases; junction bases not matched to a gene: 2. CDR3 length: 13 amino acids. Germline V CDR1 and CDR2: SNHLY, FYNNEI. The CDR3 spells CASNLAGGDTQYF. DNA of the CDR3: TGTGCCAGCAATCTAGCGGGGGGAGATACGCAGTATTTT.

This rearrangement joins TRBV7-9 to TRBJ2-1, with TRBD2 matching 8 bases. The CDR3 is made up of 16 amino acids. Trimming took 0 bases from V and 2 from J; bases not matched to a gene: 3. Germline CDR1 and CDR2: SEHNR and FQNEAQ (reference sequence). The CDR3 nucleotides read TGTGCCAGCAGCTTAGCGCTCGGGGGGGCCTACAATGAGCAGTTCTTC. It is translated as CASSLALGGAYNEQFF. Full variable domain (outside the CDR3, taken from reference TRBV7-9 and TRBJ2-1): DTGVSQNPRHKITKRGQNVTFRCDPISEHNRLYWYRQTLGQGPEFLTYFQNEAQLEKSRLLSDRFSAERPKGSFSTLEIQRTEQGDSAMYLCASSLALGGAYNEQFFGPGTRLTVL.

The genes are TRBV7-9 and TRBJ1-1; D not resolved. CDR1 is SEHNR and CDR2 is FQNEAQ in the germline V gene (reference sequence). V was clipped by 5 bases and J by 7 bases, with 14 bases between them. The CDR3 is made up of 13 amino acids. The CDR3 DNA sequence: TGTGCCAGCAGCCCCTGGACTTTTTTTGAAGCTTTCTTT. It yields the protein CASSPWTFFEAFF.

In nucleotides, the CDR3 is TGCGCCAGCAGCCAAGATTCAGGTGGGAATTCACCCCTCCACTTT. Translation: CASSQDSGGNSPLHF. The chain recombines TRBV4-3 with TRBJ1-6, with D unresolved. Germline V gene data show CDR1 as LGHNA and CDR2 as YSLEER. The CDR3 extends over 15 amino acids. Trimming took 0 bases from V and 7 from J, leaving 10 bases between them.

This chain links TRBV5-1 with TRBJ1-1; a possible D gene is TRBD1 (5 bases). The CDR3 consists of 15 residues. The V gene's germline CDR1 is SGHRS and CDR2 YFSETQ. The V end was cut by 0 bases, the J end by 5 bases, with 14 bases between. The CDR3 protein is CASSLADSSSTEAFF. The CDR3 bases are TGCGCCAGCAGCTTGGCCGACAGCTCGTCGACTGAAGCTTTCTTT.

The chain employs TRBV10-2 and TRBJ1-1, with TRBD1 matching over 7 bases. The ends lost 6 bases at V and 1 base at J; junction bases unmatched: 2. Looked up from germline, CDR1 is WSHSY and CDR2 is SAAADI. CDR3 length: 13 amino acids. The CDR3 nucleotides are TGCGCCAGCAGCGGACAGGCGAACACTGAAGCTTTCTTT. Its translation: CASSGQANTEAFF.

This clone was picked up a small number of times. The CDR3 DNA follows: TGTGCCAGCAGCCAAGGAGGACAGCTCACAGATACGCAGTATTTT. Residues: CASSQGGQLTDTQYF. The chain carries TRBV3-1 (or the pseudogene TRBV3-2) and TRBJ2-3; weak D call: TRBD1 (6 bases). Germline values: CDR1 LGHDT, CDR2 YNNKEL (reference sequence). V lost 1 base and J 2 bases, leaving 10 bases between the germline ends. The length of the CDR3 is 15 residues.

The CDR3 region has the DNA TGTGCCAGCAGTTTAAATTTTGGGACAGCACCCACCTACGAGCAGTACTTC. This codes for CASSLNFGTAPTYEQYF. This chain joins TRBV28 and TRBJ2-7, with TRBD1 matching 7 bases. The germline gives CDR1 MDHEN, CDR2 SYDVKM. The CDR3 consists of 17 residues. With 2 bases clipped from V and 2 bases from J, the junction kept 12 bases outside the gene matches.